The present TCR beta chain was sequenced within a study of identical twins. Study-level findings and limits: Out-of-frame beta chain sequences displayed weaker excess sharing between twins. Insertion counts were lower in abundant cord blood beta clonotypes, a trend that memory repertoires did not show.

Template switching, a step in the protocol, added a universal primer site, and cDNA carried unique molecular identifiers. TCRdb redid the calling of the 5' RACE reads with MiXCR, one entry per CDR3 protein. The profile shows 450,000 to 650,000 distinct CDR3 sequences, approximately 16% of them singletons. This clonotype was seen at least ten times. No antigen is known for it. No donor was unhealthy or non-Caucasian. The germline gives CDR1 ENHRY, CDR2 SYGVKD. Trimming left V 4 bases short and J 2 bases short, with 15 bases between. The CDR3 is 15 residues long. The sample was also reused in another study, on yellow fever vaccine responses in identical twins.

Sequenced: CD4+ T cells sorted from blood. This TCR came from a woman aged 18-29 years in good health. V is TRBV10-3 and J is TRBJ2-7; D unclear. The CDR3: CAISGPLVTAYEQYF. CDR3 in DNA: TGTGCCATCAGTGGGCCACTCGTTACTGCCTACGAGCAGTACTTC.